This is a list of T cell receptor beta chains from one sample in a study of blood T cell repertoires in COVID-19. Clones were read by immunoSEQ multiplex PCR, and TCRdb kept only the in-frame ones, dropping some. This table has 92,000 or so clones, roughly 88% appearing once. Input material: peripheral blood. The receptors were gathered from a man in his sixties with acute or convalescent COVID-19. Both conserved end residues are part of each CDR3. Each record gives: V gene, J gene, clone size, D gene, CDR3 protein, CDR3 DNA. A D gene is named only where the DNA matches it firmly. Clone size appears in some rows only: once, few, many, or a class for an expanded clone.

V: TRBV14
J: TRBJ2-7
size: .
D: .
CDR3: CASSQAQALGQYF
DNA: TGTGCCAGCAGCCAAGCGCAGGCCCTCGGGCAGTACTTC

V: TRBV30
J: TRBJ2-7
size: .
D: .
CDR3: CAWTPGDTYEQYF
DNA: TGTGCCTGGACCCCTGGGGACACCTACGAGCAGTACTTC

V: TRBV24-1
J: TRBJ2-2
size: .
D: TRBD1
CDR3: CATTGTEYTGELFF
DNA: TGTGCCACCACCGGGACAGAATACACCGGGGAGCTGTTTTTT

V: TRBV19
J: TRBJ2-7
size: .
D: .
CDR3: CASRTGGSDEQYF
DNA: TGTGCCAGTAGGACCGGGGGAAGCGACGAGCAGTACTTC

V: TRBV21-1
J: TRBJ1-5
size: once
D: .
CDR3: CASSVGQGVGFSNQPQHF
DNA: TGTGCCAGCAGCGTGGGACAGGGGGTCGGATTTAGCAATCAGCCCCAGCATTTT

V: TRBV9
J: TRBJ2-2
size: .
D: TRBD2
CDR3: CASSTVVGGPGNTGELFF
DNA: TGTGCCAGCAGCACAGTGGTGGGAGGGCCTGGGAACACCGGGGAGCTGTTTTTT

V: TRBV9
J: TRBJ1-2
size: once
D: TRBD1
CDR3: CASSTPDRTGYTF
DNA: TGTGCCAGCAGCACCCCGGACAGGACTGGCTACACCTTC

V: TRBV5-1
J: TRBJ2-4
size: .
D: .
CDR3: CASSLAESQGKNIQYF
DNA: TGCGCCAGCAGCTTGGCCGAGTCCCAGGGGAAAAACATTCAGTACTTC

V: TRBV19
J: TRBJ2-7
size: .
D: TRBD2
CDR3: CASSRAGGPGEQYF
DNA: TGTGCCAGTAGTCGAGCGGGGGGTCCCGGCGAGCAGTACTTC

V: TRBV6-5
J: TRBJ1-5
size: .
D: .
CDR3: CASSSGQHNQPQHF
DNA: TGTGCCAGCAGCTCTGGACAGCACAATCAGCCCCAGCATTTT

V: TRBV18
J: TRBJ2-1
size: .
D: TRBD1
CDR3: CASSQDRALEQFF
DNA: TGTGCCAGCTCACAGGACAGGGCCCTAGAGCAGTTCTTC

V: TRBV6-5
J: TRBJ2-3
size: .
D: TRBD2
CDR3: CASSTGGPDTQYF
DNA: TGTGCCAGCAGTACGGGGGGGCCGGATACGCAGTATTTT

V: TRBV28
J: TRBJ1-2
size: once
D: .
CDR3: CASRPTAYYGYTF
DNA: TGTGCCAGCAGACCGACTGCGTACTATGGCTACACCTTC

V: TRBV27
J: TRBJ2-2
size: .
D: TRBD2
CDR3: CASSLGTSGSRGELFF
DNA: TGTGCCAGCAGCCTTGGGACTAGCGGGAGTCGAGGGGAGCTGTTTTTT

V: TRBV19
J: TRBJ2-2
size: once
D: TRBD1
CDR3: CASKMGQAYGELFF
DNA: TGTGCCAGTAAAATGGGACAGGCCTACGGGGAGCTGTTTTTT

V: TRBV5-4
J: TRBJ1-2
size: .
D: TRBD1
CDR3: CASSLVPGQGAKGYTF
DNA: TGTGCCAGCAGCTTAGTACCGGGACAGGGGGCGAAAGGCTACACCTTC

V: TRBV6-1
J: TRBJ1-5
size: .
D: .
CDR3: CASSEASDLPQHF
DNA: TGTGCCAGCAGTGAAGCCTCCGATCTACCCCAGCATTTT

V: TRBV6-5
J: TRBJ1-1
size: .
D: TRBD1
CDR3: CASSQTGRNTEAFF
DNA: TGTGCCAGCAGCCAGACAGGGAGGAACACTGAAGCTTTCTTT

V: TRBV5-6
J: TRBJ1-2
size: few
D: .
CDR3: CASSGDYYGYTF
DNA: TGTGCCAGCAGCGGGGACTACTATGGCTACACCTTC